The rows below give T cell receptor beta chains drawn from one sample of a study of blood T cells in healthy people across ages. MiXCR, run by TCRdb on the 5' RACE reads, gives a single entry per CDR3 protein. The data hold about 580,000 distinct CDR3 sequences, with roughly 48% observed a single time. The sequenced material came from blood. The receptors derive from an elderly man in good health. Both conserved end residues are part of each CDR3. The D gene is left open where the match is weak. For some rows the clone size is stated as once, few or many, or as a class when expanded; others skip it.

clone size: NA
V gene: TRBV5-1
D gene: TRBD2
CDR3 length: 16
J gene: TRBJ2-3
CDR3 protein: CASSLATSESTDTQYF
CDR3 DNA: TGCGCCAGCAGCTTGGCGACTAGCGAGAGCACAGATACGCAGTATTTT

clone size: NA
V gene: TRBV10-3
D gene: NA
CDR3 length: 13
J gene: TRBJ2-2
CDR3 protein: CAMGTSNTGELFF
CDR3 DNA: TGTGCCATGGGGACTTCGAACACCGGGGAGCTGTTTTTT

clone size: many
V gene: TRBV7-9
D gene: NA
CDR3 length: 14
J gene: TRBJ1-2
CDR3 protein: CASSPPGASRGYTF
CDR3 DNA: TGTGCCAGCAGCCCACCGGGGGCGAGTCGGGGCTACACCTTC

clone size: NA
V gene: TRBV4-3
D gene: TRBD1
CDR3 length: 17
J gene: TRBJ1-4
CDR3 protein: CASSQMPAGGADEKLFF
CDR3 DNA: TGCGCCAGCAGCCAAATGCCTGCAGGGGGAGCGGATGAAAAACTGTTTTTT

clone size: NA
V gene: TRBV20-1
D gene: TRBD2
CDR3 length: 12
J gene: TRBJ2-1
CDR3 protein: CSVPGLGHKQFF
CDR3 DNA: TGCAGTGTCCCGGGACTAGGGCATAAGCAGTTCTTC

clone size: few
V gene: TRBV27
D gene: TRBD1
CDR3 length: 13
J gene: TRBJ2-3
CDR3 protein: CASILRPGQKQYF
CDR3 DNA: TGTGCCAGCATCCTAAGGCCGGGACAGAAGCAGTATTTT

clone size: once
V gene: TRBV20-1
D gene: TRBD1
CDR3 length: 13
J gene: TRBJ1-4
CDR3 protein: CSAKTGVDEKLFF
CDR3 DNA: TGCAGTGCAAAGACAGGGGTCGACGAAAAACTGTTTTTT

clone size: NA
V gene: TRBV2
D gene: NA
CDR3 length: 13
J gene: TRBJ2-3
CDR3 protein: CASRPTPGDTQYF
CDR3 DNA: TGTGCCAGCAGGCCTACCCCGGGGGATACGCAGTATTTT

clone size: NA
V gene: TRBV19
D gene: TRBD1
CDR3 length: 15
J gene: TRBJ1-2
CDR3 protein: CASTPPGQENYGYTF
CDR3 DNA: TGTGCCAGTACCCCTCCGGGACAGGAAAACTATGGCTACACCTTC

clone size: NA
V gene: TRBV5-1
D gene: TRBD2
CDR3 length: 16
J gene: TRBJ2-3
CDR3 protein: CASSLAAGGELDTQYF
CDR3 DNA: TGCGCCAGCAGCTTGGCAGCGGGAGGGGAGTTGGATACGCAGTATTTT

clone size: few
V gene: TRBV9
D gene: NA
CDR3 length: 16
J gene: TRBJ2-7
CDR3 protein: CASSLRTSEVVYEQYF
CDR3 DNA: TGTGCCAGCAGCCTTCGGACCTCCGAGGTCGTCTACGAGCAGTACTTC

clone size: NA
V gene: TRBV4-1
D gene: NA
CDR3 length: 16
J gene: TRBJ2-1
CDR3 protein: CASTRQARSSYNEQFF
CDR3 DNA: TGCGCCAGCACACGACAGGCCCGCAGCTCCTACAATGAGCAGTTCTTC

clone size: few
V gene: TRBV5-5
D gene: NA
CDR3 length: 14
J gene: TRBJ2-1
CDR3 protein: CASSLVLPGNEQFF
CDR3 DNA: TGTGCCAGCAGCTTGGTTTTGCCGGGAAATGAGCAGTTCTTC

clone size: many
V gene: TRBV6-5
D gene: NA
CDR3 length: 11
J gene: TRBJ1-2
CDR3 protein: CATALGGGYTF
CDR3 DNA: TGTGCCACCGCCCTGGGGGGTGGCTACACCTTC

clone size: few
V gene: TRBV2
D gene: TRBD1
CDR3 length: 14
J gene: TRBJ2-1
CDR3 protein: CATTGGQGRNEQFF
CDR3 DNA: TGTGCCACCACAGGGGGACAGGGCAGGAATGAGCAGTTCTTC

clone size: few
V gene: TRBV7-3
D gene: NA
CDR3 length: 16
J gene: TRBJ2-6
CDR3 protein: CASSSRPGSGANVLTF
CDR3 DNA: TGTGCCAGCAGCTCTAGGCCAGGCTCTGGGGCCAACGTCCTGACTTTC

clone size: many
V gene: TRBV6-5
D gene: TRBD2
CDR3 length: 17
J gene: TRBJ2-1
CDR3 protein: CASRGLAGGSSYNEQFF
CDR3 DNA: TGTGCCAGCAGGGGACTAGCGGGAGGATCCTCCTACAATGAGCAGTTCTTC

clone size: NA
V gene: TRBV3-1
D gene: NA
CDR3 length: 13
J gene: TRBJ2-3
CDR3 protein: CASSPTDSQTQYF
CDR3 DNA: TGTGCCAGCAGCCCGACGGACAGCCAAACGCAGTATTTT

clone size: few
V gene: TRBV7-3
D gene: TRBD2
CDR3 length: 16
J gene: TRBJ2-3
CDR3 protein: CASSSGTSRGADTQYF
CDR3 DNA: TGTGCCAGCAGCTCGGGGACTAGCCGTGGCGCAGATACGCAGTATTTT

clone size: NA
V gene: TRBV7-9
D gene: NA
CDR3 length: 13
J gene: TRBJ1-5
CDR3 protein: CASSFEGHQPQHF
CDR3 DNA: TGTGCCAGCAGCTTTGAGGGGCACCAGCCCCAGCATTTT

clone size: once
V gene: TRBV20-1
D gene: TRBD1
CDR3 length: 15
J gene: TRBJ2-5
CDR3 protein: CSASSWTGPGETQYF
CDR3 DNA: TGCAGTGCTAGTTCCTGGACAGGCCCCGGGGAGACCCAGTACTTC

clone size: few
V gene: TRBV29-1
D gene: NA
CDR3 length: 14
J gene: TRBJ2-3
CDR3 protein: CSNRGDGPTDTQYF
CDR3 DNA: TGCAGCAACCGGGGCGACGGGCCCACAGATACGCAGTATTTT

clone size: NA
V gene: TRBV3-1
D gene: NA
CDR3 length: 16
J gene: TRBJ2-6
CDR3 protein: CASSQVGASGANVLTF
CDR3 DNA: TGTGCCAGCAGCCAAGTTGGCGCCTCTGGGGCCAACGTCCTGACTTTC

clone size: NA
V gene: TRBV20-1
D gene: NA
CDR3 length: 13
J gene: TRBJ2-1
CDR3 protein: CSARRESINEQFF
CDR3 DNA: TGCAGTGCTAGGAGAGAGTCGATCAATGAGCAGTTCTTC

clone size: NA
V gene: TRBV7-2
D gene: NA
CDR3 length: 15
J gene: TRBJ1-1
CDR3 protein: CASSLEGGGVTEAFF
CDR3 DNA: TGTGCCAGCAGCTTAGAAGGGGGTGGGGTAACTGAAGCTTTCTTT

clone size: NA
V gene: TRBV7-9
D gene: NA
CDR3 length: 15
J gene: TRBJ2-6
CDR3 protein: CASSPVQTGANVLTF
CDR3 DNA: TGTGCCAGCAGTCCCGTACAAACTGGGGCCAACGTCCTGACTTTC

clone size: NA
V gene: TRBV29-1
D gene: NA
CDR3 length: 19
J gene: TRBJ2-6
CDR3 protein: CSVEDSFGRGFSGANVLTF
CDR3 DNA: TGCAGCGTTGAAGATAGTTTTGGCAGGGGTTTCTCTGGGGCCAACGTCCTGACTTTC

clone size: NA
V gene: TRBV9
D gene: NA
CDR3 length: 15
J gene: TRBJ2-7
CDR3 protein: CASSVGVGSAHEQYF
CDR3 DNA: TGTGCCAGCAGCGTAGGCGTCGGGAGTGCCCACGAGCAGTACTTC

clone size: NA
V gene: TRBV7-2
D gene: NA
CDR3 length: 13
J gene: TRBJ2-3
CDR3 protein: CASTWNYGDTQYF
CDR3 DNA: TGTGCCAGCACCTGGAATTACGGAGATACGCAGTATTTT

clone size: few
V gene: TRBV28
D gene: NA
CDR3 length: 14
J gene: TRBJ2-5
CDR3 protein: CASSKTGGLVTQYF
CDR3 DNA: TGTGCCAGCAGTAAAACAGGTGGCTTAGTGACCCAGTACTTC

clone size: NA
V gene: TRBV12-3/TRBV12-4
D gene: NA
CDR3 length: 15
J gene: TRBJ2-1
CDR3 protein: CASSLGTPGVDEQFF
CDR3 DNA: TGTGCCAGCAGTTTAGGGACTCCAGGAGTCGATGAGCAGTTCTTC

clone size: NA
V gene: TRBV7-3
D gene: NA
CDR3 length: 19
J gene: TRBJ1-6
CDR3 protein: CASSLTYDLGGGYNEQFHF
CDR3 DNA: TGTGCCAGCAGCTTAACGTACGATCTAGGAGGGGGATACAATGAGCAGTTCCACTTT

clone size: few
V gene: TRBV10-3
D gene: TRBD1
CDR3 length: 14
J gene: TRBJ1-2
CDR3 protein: CAISEGDRGHGYTF
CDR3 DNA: TGTGCCATCAGTGAGGGTGACAGGGGGCATGGCTACACCTTC

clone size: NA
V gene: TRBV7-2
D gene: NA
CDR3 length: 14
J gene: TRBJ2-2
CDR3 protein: CASSLYSSTGELFF
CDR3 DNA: TGTGCCAGTAGCTTATATAGCAGTACCGGGGAGCTGTTTTTT

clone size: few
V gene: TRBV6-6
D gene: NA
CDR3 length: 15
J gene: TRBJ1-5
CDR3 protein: CASSFGELSNQPQHF
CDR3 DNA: TGTGCCAGCAGTTTTGGGGAGTTGAGCAATCAGCCCCAGCATTTT

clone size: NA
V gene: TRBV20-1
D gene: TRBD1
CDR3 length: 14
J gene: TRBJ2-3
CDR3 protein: CSANHRGHTDTQYF
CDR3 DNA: TGCAGTGCGAATCACAGGGGGCACACAGATACGCAGTATTTT

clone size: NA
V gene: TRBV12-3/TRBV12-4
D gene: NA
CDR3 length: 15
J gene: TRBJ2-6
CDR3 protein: CASSLHISGANVLTF
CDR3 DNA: TGTGCCAGCAGTTTGCACATCTCTGGGGCCAACGTCCTGACTTTC

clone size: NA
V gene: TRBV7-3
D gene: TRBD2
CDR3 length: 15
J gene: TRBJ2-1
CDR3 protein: CASSPAGDSYNEQFF
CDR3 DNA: TGTGCCAGCAGCCCGGCGGGGGACTCCTACAATGAGCAGTTCTTC

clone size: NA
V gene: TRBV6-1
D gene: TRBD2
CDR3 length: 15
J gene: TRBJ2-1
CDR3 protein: CAIIVGGAGSNEQFF
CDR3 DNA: TGTGCCATTATTGTGGGCGGAGCGGGGAGCAATGAGCAGTTCTTC

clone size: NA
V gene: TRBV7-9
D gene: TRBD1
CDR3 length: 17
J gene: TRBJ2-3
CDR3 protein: CASNPPIRDRNTDTQYF
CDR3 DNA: TGTGCCAGCAACCCCCCCATCCGGGACAGAAACACAGATACGCAGTATTTT

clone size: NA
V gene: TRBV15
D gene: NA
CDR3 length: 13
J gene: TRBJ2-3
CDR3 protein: CATRQPSTSTQYF
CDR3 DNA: TGTGCCACCAGACAGCCAAGCACCTCAACGCAGTATTTT

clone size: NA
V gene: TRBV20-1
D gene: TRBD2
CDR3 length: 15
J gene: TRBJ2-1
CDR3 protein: CSARDSGGRVDEQFF
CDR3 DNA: TGCAGTGCTAGAGATTCTGGCGGGAGAGTCGATGAGCAGTTCTTC

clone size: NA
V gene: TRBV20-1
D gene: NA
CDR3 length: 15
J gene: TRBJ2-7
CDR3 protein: CSARDRQEFSYEQYF
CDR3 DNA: TGCAGTGCTAGAGACAGACAGGAATTCTCCTACGAGCAGTACTTC

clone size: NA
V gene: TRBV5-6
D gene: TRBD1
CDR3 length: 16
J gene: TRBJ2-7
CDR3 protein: CASSLLPGQSSYEQYF
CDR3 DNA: TGTGCCAGCAGCTTACTTCCGGGACAGAGCTCCTACGAGCAGTACTTC

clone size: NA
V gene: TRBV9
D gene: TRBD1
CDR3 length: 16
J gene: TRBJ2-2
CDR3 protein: CASSLVGGPGFGELFF
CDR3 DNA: TGTGCCAGCAGCTTGGTAGGGGGCCCGGGGTTCGGGGAGCTGTTTTTT

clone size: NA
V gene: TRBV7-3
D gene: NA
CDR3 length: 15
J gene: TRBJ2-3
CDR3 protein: CASSLNGLQSDTQYF
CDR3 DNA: TGTGCCAGCAGCTTAAACGGACTGCAGTCCGATACGCAGTATTTT

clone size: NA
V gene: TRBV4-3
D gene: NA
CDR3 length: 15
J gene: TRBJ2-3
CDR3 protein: CASSQSTGGKNGQYF
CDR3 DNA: TGCGCCAGCAGCCAATCTACGGGCGGGAAGAATGGGCAGTATTTT

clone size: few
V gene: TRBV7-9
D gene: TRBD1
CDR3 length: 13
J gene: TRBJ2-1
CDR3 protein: CASRGSGGNEQFF
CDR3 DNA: TGTGCCAGTAGGGGGTCAGGGGGTAATGAGCAGTTCTTC

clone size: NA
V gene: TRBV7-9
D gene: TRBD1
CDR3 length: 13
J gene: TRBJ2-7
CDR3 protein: CASSHTGAGEQYF
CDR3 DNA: TGTGCCAGCAGCCATACAGGGGCCGGCGAGCAGTACTTC

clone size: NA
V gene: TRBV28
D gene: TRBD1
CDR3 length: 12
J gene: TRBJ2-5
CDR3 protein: CAIQGAVETQYF
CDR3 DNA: TGTGCCATACAGGGGGCGGTGGAGACCCAGTACTTC

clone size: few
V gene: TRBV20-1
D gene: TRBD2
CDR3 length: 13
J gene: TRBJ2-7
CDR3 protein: CSASRRTSFEQYF
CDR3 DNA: TGCAGTGCTAGTAGGCGGACTAGCTTCGAGCAGTACTTC

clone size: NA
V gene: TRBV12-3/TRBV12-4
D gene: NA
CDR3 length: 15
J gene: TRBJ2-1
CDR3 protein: CASSLAAESYNEQFF
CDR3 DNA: TGTGCCAGCAGTTTAGCGGCCGAGTCCTACAATGAGCAGTTCTTC

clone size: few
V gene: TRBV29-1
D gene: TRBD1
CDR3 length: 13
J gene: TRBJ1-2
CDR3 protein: CSVEGTETHGYTF
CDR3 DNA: TGCAGCGTCGAGGGGACAGAAACCCATGGCTACACCTTC

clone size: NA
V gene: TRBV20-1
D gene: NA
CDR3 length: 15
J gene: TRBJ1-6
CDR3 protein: CSAPDSHSYNSPLHF
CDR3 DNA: TGCAGTGCCCCGGACTCCCACTCCTATAATTCACCCCTCCACTTT

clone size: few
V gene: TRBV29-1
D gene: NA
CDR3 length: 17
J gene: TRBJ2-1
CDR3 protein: CSVEGGGSGTPYNEQFF
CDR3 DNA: TGCAGCGTTGAGGGCGGAGGGTCCGGGACACCATACAATGAGCAGTTCTTC

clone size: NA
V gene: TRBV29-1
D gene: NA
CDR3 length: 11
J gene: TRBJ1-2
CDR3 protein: CSVEDLRAYTF
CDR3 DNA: TGCAGCGTTGAAGATCTCCGGGCCTACACCTTC

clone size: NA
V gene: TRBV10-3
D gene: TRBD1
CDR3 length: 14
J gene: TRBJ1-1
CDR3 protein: CAISPGQSNTEAFF
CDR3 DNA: TGTGCCATCAGTCCGGGACAGAGCAACACTGAAGCTTTCTTT

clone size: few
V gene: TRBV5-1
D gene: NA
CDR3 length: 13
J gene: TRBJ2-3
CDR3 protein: CASKESRTDTQYF
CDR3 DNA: TGCGCCAGCAAGGAGAGTCGAACAGATACGCAGTATTTT

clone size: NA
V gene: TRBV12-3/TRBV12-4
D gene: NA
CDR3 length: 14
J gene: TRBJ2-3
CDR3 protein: CASSLEGGPNAQYF
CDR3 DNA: TGTGCCAGCAGTTTAGAGGGAGGCCCGAATGCGCAGTATTTT